This TCR beta chain was sequenced during a study of siplizumab effects on memory and regulatory T cells. Study outcomes and limitations: Alloreactive sequences traceable to unstimulated CD4+ memory cells were significantly reduced by siplizumab.

Sequencing was performed on unstimulated naive, memory, effector memory and TEMRA subsets derived from three donor pairs. Notes on this clone: Its antigen remains unidentified.

TCR templates, 75,000 to 100,000 per sample, were assayed. Sequenced by immunoSEQ multiplex PCR; TCRdb stores in-frame clones only, minus some. The profile shows 7,000 to 8,500 clones, roughly 70% of them singletons. CDR3 length: 17 residues. CDR1 SGHRS and CDR2 YFSETQ come from the germline V gene. The junction had 9 bases not matched to a gene; V was cut back by 1 base and J by 7 bases. This sequence originates from a human donor in good health. The chain joins TRBV5-1 to TRBJ2-1, with 12 positions matching TRBD2. Sequenced material: effector memory CD8+ T cells sorted from blood. The subset here: unstimulated CD8+ effector memory T cells. The CDR3 DNA reads TGCGCCAGCAGCTTGCGATTGTCTAGCGGGAGGGAGAATGAGCAGTTCTTC. This codes for CASSLRLSSGRENEQFF.